Described below is a single TCR beta chain sequence and its context. CDR3 length: 15 amino acids. V dropped 4 bases and J dropped 5; count of bases not matched to a gene: 7. CDR1 is LNHDA and CDR2 is SQIVND in the germline V gene (reference sequence). This entry comes from a study of blood T cell repertoires in COVID-19. Study details: Specimens from acute and convalescent COVID-19 originated in the United States, Italy and Spain. In each case, the material was cDNA or gDNA derived from T cells, B-cell-depleted T cells, or PBMCs.

As originally analysed: It was from reference gene primer amplification that nucleated cell counts were estimated. Assay: immunoSEQ multiplex PCR; the TCRdb copy retains only in-frame clones and omits some. V and J calls and clone size are given by that table; D and trimming were obtained from the DNA. The sample consists of roughly 300,000 clones, around 87% of them appearing once. The sequenced sample consisted of peripheral blood. The V gene is TRBV19, the J gene TRBJ1-1; 10 bases agree with TRBD1. This TCR was recovered from a woman aged 50 to 60 who had recovered from COVID-19. The CDR3 loop is CASSRWDRGRTEAFF. In DNA form, the CDR3 reads TGTGCCAGTAGTAGGTGGGACAGGGGTAGGACTGAAGCTTTCTTT.